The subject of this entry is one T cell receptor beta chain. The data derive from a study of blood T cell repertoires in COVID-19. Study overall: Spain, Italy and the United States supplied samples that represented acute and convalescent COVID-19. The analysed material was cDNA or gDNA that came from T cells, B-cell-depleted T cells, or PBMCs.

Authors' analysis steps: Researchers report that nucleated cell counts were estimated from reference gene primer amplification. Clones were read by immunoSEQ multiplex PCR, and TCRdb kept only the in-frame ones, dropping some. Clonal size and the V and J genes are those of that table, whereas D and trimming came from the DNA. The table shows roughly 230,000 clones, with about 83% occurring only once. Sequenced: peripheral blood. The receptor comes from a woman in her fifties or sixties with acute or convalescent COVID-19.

CDR3 sequence (DNA): TGTGCCAGCAGCGCCCGGGACAGGAGGCACACTGAAGCTTTCTTT. Amino acids: CASSARDRRHTEAFF. The chain recombines TRBV21-1 with TRBJ1-1; TRBD1, as called in the table, went unchecked against the DNA. TRBV21-1 is tagged as a pseudogene. CDR3 size: 15 residues.